These 30 T cell receptor beta chains share one sample of origin, sequenced in a study of T cell responses to AZD1222 COVID-19 vaccine. TCRdb keeps only in-frame clones here, not all; method: immunoSEQ multiplex PCR. The sample has 120,000 or so clones; approximately 85% are singletons. The starting material was peripheral blood, obtained on day 0 of AZD1222 vaccination. These receptors originate from an adult in good health.

This clone occurred once. This chain links TRBV30 with TRBJ2-4; D possibly corresponds to TRBD2 (6 bases). V shed 3 bases and J shed 8 bases, with 14 bases lying between them. This CDR3 is built from 13 residues. Germline V lookup: CDR1 GTSNPN, CDR2 SVGIG (reference sequence). CDR3 DNA: TGTGCCTGGAGGGGGGGAGCCGGAGACATTCAGTACTTC. The encoded protein is CAWRGGAGDIQYF.

The chain couples TRBV6-1 to TRBJ1-2; 7 positions match TRBD1. CDR1 and CDR2 from the germline V gene are MNHNS and SASEGT. The ends lost 7 bases at V and 8 bases at J; junction bases unmatched: 10. The CDR3 has 13 residues. This CDR3 is CASTPETGKGYTF. The CDR3, as DNA: TGTGCCAGCACCCCGGAGACAGGGAAAGGCTACACCTTC.

The chain uses TRBV28 and TRBJ2-7, with a tentative D call TRBD1 (6 bases). This CDR3 region has 17 residues. Deletions cut 2 bases from V and 4 bases from J, with 21 bases between. Germline CDR1 reads MDHEN; CDR2 reads SYDVKM. CDR3 amino acids: CASSLDLTGFRDYEQYF. As DNA, the CDR3 is TGTGCCAGCAGTTTAGACCTCACAGGGTTCCGTGATTACGAGCAGTACTTC.

This rearrangement joins TRBV9 to TRBJ1-1, with 7 bases that match TRBD1. The V segment lost 4 bases and the J segment 4 bases; nucleotides outside the gene matches: 13. This CDR3 comprises 16 residues. CDR1 SGDLS and CDR2 YYNGEE come from the germline V gene. In DNA form, the CDR3 reads TGTGCCAGCAGCCCCAACAGGGGAAAACAGGTCACTGAAGCTTTCTTT. Protein product: CASSPNRGKQVTEAFF. Filled out from reference TRBV9 and TRBJ1-1, the complete variable domain reads DSGVTQTPKHLITATGQRVTLRCSPRSGDLSVYWYQQSLDQGLQFLIQYYNGEERAKGNILERFSAQQFPDLHSELNLSSLELGDSALYFCASSPNRGKQVTEAFFGQGTRLTVV.

V gene TRBV7-6 combines with J gene TRBJ1-3, with TRBD1 matching 8 bases. After removal of 5 bases from V and 0 bases from J, the junction contained 3 bases not matched to a gene. The CDR3 has 15 residues. The germline CDR1 and CDR2 sequences are SGHVS and FNYEAQ. This CDR3 reads CASSLTGGSGNTIYF. DNA for the CDR3: TGTGCCAGCAGCCTCACAGGGGGCTCTGGAAACACCATATATTTT.

The rearrangement links TRBV18 to TRBJ1-3; the match to TRBD1 covers 8 bases. The V segment lost 3 bases and the J segment 4 bases; nucleotides outside the gene matches: 2. Germline V lookup: CDR1 KGHSH, CDR2 LQKENI. The CDR3 sequence is 14 residues long. The CDR3 sequence: CASSPRTGGNTIYF. The CDR3 DNA reads TGTGCCAGCTCACCTAGGACAGGGGGAAACACCATATATTTT.

This chain connects TRBV2 to TRBJ2-5; maybe TRBD2 (6 bases). Germline CDR1 SNHLY, CDR2 FYNNEI. V lost 7 bases and J 3 bases, leaving 12 bases between the germline ends. This CDR3 is built from 13 residues. The CDR3 region has the DNA TGTGCCAGCACGCGGGGCAGGGAAGAGACCCAGTACTTC. Translated: CASTRGREETQYF.

The gene calls are TRBV30 and TRBJ1-1; D is uncertain. V lost 0 bases, J lost 1 base, and 6 bases lay in between. CDR1 and CDR2 from the germline V gene are GTSNPN and SVGIG (reference sequence). The CDR3 contains 13 residues. CDR3 residues: CAWSVVGNTEAFF. The DNA for the CDR3 is TGTGCCTGGAGTGTAGTAGGGAACACTGAAGCTTTCTTT.

The chain has TRBV5-1 and TRBJ2-1; D unclear. CDR1 is SGHRS and CDR2 is YFSETQ in the germline V gene. CDR3 length equals 14 residues. The V end was cut by 4 bases, the J end by 5 bases, with 13 bases between. CDR3 amino acids: CASSQTAPDNEQFF. The CDR3 DNA sequence: TGCGCCAGCAGCCAAACAGCTCCGGACAATGAGCAGTTCTTC.

The table lists this clone with a few counts. This chain links TRBV11-3 with TRBJ1-3; D is uncertain. Trimming left V 7 bases short and J 4 bases short, with 17 bases between. CDR1 is SGHNT, CDR2 YENEEA, per germline. The CDR3 covers 15 residues. The CDR3 region has the DNA TGTGCCAGCAAACTCGACGGGATCTCCGGAAACACCATATATTTT. Encoded protein: CASKLDGISGNTIYF.

The genes are TRBV12-3 or TRBV12-4 and TRBJ1-2; a weak D match, TRBD1 (5 bases). V was clipped by 6 bases and J by 4 bases, with 12 bases between them. The CDR3 spans 13 residues. In DNA form, the CDR3 reads TGTGCCAGCAGGCTGCAGGGCACCTATGGCTACACCTTC. This encodes CASRLQGTYGYTF.

The chain employs TRBV5-1 and TRBJ2-2; TRBD2 matches at 7 bases. This CDR3 has 18 amino acids. V lost 0 bases, J lost 0 bases, and 8 bases stayed unmatched. Germline V lookup: CDR1 SGHRS, CDR2 YFSETQ. The CDR3 coding sequence is TGCGCCAGCAGCTTGGTTCCTAGCGGAGGGACGAACACCGGGGAGCTGTTTTTT. Residues: CASSLVPSGGTNTGELFF.

This chain links TRBV9 with TRBJ1-2; no reliable D call. V gave up 0 bases and J gave up 2 bases, with 20 bases separating them. Per the germline V gene, CDR1 is SGDLS and CDR2 is YYNGEE. The CDR3 consists of 18 residues. CDR3 sequence reads: CASSVGIWRRKQNYGYTF. The CDR3 DNA reads as TGTGCCAGCAGCGTAGGGATCTGGAGACGCAAACAGAACTATGGCTACACCTTC.

The rearrangement joins TRBV9 to TRBJ2-7; D ambiguous. The V gene's germline CDR1 is SGDLS and CDR2 YYNGEE. The CDR3 consists of 12 residues. V lost 4 bases, J lost 4 bases, and 9 bases lay in between. As DNA, the CDR3 is TGTGCCAGCAGCAGTGGGGAATACGAGCAGTACTTC. It translates to CASSSGEYEQYF.

This chain links TRBV29-1 with TRBJ1-2, with 8 nucleotides matching TRBD1. Germline CDR1 SQVTM, CDR2 ANQGSEA. The J segment lost 5 bases and the V segment lost 7 bases, leaving 6 bases of the junction unmatched. CDR3 length equals 12 residues. The CDR3 loop is CSAWTGRYGYTF. The CDR3 DNA sequence: TGCAGCGCCTGGACAGGGCGGTATGGCTACACCTTC.

The chain recombines TRBV7-6 with TRBJ1-1; perhaps TRBD1 as D (5 bases). The CDR3 spans 18 residues. The germline CDR1 and CDR2 sequences are SGHVS and FNYEAQ. The ends were cut back, 0 bases at V and 5 bases at J, with 22 bases in the middle. DNA of the CDR3: TGTGCCAGCAGCTTAGCGGGGTTGAAACAAAGGGGCTGGACTGAAGCTTTCTTT. Its protein product is CASSLAGLKQRGWTEAFF. The complete variable domain, with remaining parts taken from reference TRBV7-6 and TRBJ1-1, reads GAGVSQSPRYKVTKRGQDVALRCDPISGHVSLYWYRQALGQGPEFLTYFNYEAQQDKSGLPNDRFSAERPEGSISTLTIQRTEQRDSAMYRCASSLAGLKQRGWTEAFFGQGTRLTVV.

Only one count was recorded for this clone. The chain couples TRBV30 to TRBJ1-5; D not certain. This CDR3 is built from 15 residues. V lost 1 base, J lost 2 bases, and 12 bases lay in between. CDR1 is GTSNPN, CDR2 SVGIG, per germline (reference sequence). CDR3 coding DNA: TGTGCCTGGAGTGAAGGGAGTGGGCGCAATCAGCCCCAGCATTTT. Amino acids: CAWSEGSGRNQPQHF.

The rearrangement joins TRBV10-3 to TRBJ1-2; the D is unclear. CDR1 and CDR2 (germline): ENHRY, SYGVKD. V gave up 7 bases and J gave up 4 bases, with 19 bases separating them. CDR3 length: 15 amino acids. CDR3 sequence: CAITDPGTTGYGYTF. CDR3 DNA: TGTGCCATCACCGACCCGGGCACTACGGGCTATGGCTACACCTTC.

This rearrangement joins TRBV12-3 or TRBV12-4 to TRBJ1-1; D not certain. V lost 2 bases, J lost 1 base, and 5 bases lay in between. This CDR3 comprises 13 residues. DNA of the CDR3: TGTGCCAGCAGTTTAATGGGGAACACTGAAGCTTTCTTT. As protein: CASSLMGNTEAFF.

The chain is built from TRBV6-5 and TRBJ1-2, with 7 nucleotides matching TRBD1. V was pared by 6 bases and J by 4 bases, with 5 bases of the junction left unmatched. CDR1 is MNHEY, CDR2 SVGAGI, per germline. CDR3 length: 13 amino acids. CDR3 loop: CASRRGHGYGYTF. Here the CDR3 DNA reads TGTGCCAGCAGGAGGGGGCATGGCTATGGCTACACCTTC.

This chain uses TRBV18 with TRBJ1-5; D is uncertain. V shed 2 bases and J shed 0 bases, with 14 bases lying between them. Germline CDR1 is KGHSH and CDR2 is LQKENI. CDR3 length: 17 residues. Here the CDR3 DNA reads TGTGCCAGCTCACCAGGTTTACAATCCTATAGCAATCAGCCCCAGCATTTT. It encodes CASSPGLQSYSNQPQHF.

V gene TRBV19 combines with J gene TRBJ1-5, with TRBD1 identical over 7 bases. The germline CDR1 and CDR2 sequences are LNHDA and SQIVND (reference sequence). The CDR3 loop spans 15 amino acids. The ends lost 0 bases at V and 2 bases at J; junction bases unmatched: 1. CDR3 coding DNA: TGTGCCAGTAGTATAGACACAGGGGGCAATCAGCCCCAGCATTTT. Translating gives CASSIDTGGNQPQHF.

The genes are TRBV27 and TRBJ2-3; no reliable D call. V was clipped by 6 bases and J by 4 bases, with 8 bases between them. The CDR3 spans 12 residues. Per the germline V gene, CDR1 is MNHEY and CDR2 is SMNVEV (reference sequence). The CDR3, as DNA: TGTGCCAGCAGCCACTATTCAGATACGCAGTATTTT. Translated, it gives CASSHYSDTQYF.

This rearrangement joins TRBV5-1 to TRBJ2-2, with 8 bases identical to TRBD2. In germline, CDR1 is SGHRS, CDR2 YFSETQ. J was trimmed by 2 bases and V by 1 base; bases with no gene match: 4. The length of the CDR3 is 16 residues. DNA of the CDR3: TGCGCCAGCAGCTTGACTAGCGGACACAACACCGGGGAGCTGTTTTTT. Translating gives CASSLTSGHNTGELFF.

About this clone itself: Within the sample, other DNA sequences also encode this same CDR3. The chain carries TRBV18 and TRBJ1-1; D possibly corresponds to TRBD1 (5 bases). V was cut by 4 bases and J by 0 bases, with 9 bases left in between. Per germline, CDR1 KGHSH and CDR2 LQKENI. The CDR3 spans 14 residues. The CDR3 region is CASSRDRLNTEAFF. CDR3 nucleotides: TGTGCCAGCTCACGAGACAGACTGAACACTGAAGCTTTCTTT. The entire variable domain, with the rest obtained from reference TRBV18 and TRBJ1-1, is as follows: NAGVMQNPRHLVRRRGQEARLRCSPMKGHSHVYWYRQLPEEGLKFMVYLQKENIIDESGMPKERFSAEFPKEGPSILRIQQVVRGDSAAYFCASSRDRLNTEAFFGQGTRLTVV.

The genes are TRBV10-2 and TRBJ1-3; TRBD1 agrees at 9 bases. The V segment lost 2 bases and the J segment 7 bases; nucleotides outside the gene matches: 6. This CDR3 is 15 amino acids long. CDR1 WSHSY and CDR2 SAAADI come from the germline V gene. The DNA for the CDR3 is TGCGCCAGCAGTGAGAATTTGGGGACAGGGAACACCATATATTTT. This translates into CASSENLGTGNTIYF.

CDR3 loop: CASSLRHYNEQFF. The CDR3 DNA is TGTGCCAGCAGCCTACGTCACTACAATGAGCAGTTCTTC. The chain has TRBV3-1 (or the pseudogene TRBV3-2) and TRBJ2-1, with unresolved D. Per the germline V gene, CDR1 is LGHDT and CDR2 is YNNKEL (reference sequence). The CDR3 contains 13 residues. V was cut by 4 bases and J by 3 bases, with 7 bases left in between.

The rearrangement links TRBV27 to TRBJ1-1; D possibly corresponds to TRBD1 (5 bases). Trimming removed 7 bases from V and 0 bases from J, with 21 bases in between. The CDR3 is 17 amino acids. CDR1 is MNHEY and CDR2 is SMNVEV in the germline V gene (reference sequence). The CDR3 DNA reads as TGTGCCAGCATGAGGGGAGCAGGAGGGGAAATGAACACTGAAGCTTTCTTT. Amino acid sequence: CASMRGAGGEMNTEAFF.

This chain uses TRBV5-1 with TRBJ1-2; D unresolved. The CDR3 contains 13 residues. V was trimmed by 3 bases and J by 4 bases, leaving 10 bases between them. Germline V CDR1 and CDR2: SGHRS, YFSETQ. The CDR3 reads CASSYETSYGYTF. The CDR3 coding sequence is TGCGCCAGCAGCTATGAAACTAGCTATGGCTACACCTTC.

This chain uses TRBV29-1 with TRBJ1-2, with 7 bases identical to TRBD1. The CDR3 is 14 residues long. V was clipped by 6 bases and J by 8 bases; unmatched bases: 15. Germline loops: CDR1 SQVTM, CDR2 ANQGSEA. CDR3 loop: CSVTIISSGGGYTF. The DNA of the CDR3 is TGCAGCGTCACTATAATATCTTCAGGGGGAGGCTACACCTTC.